The rows below give T cell receptor beta chains drawn from one sample of a study of blood T cells in healthy people across ages. MiXCR, applied by TCRdb to the 5' RACE reads, yields one record per CDR3 protein. Counted here are around 710,000 distinct CDR3 sequences, roughly 47% occurring once; the ten biggest clones make up 20% to 25%. The sample comprised blood. The receptor set was obtained from a woman in her fifties or sixties in good health. Each CDR3 is given with its conserved first and last residue. A D gene is named only where the DNA matches it firmly. Size tells how often a clone was seen (once, few, many) or the class of an expanded clone, and some rows leave it out.

TGCGCCAGCAGCCGATCGGTCACCGGGGAGCTGTTTTTT | CASSRSVTGELFF | . | 13 | . | TRBJ2-2 | TRBV10-1
TGTGCCAGCAGACCATTACTGGCGGGAGGGGCCGGGGAGCTGTTTTTT | CASRPLLAGGAGELFF | once | 16 | TRBD2 | TRBJ2-2 | TRBV6-5
TGTGCCAGCTCACCTGGGACAGGGGTGTACGAGCAGTACTTC | CASSPGTGVYEQYF | many | 14 | TRBD1 | TRBJ2-7 | TRBV18
TGTGCCAGCAGCCAAGTGAGTGGCGGGTTGTACCAAGAGACCCAGTACTTC | CASSQVSGGLYQETQYF | . | 17 | . | TRBJ2-5 | TRBV3-1
TGTGCCAGCAGCATCCTAGAGACGGCCAATGAGCAGTTCTTC | CASSILETANEQFF | few | 14 | . | TRBJ2-1 | TRBV7-8
TGTGCCATCAGCCCCAAAGGAGGTGAAGCTTTCTTT | CAISPKGGEAFF | . | 12 | . | TRBJ1-1 | TRBV12-3/TRBV12-4
TGTGCCAGCAGTTTCTCCCCCGGGAGTGAGCAGTTCTTC | CASSFSPGSEQFF | few | 13 | . | TRBJ2-1 | TRBV27
TGCGCCAGCAGCAATACAGGGGGTAGCGGTAATTCACCCCTCCACTTT | CASSNTGGSGNSPLHF | few | 16 | TRBD1 | TRBJ1-6 | TRBV5-1
TGTGCCAGCAGTGGGCAAACGTACAATGAGCAGTACTTC | CASSGQTYNEQYF | . | 13 | . | TRBJ2-7 | TRBV2
TGCGCCAGCAGCCAAGAAATCAGGCTATCCTACGAGCAGTACTTC | CASSQEIRLSYEQYF | many | 15 | . | TRBJ2-7 | TRBV4-1
TGTGCCAGCGGCTTAGGACAGGGTACCTATGGCTACACCTTC | CASGLGQGTYGYTF | few | 14 | TRBD1 | TRBJ1-2 | TRBV7-9
TGCAGTGCTAGAGATCAGGGGGGACTAGCGGGAGAGCGCTCCTACAATGAGCAGTTCTTC | CSARDQGGLAGERSYNEQFF | few | 20 | TRBD2 | TRBJ2-1 | TRBV20-1
TGTGCCAGCTCACCTGGAGACAGGTCCGGGGGCATTCAGTACTTC | CASSPGDRSGGIQYF | . | 15 | . | TRBJ2-4 | TRBV18
TGTGCCAGCAGCCAGGGCAGGGATGGCGGCTACACCTTC | CASSQGRDGGYTF | . | 13 | . | TRBJ1-2 | TRBV7-2
TGTGCCAGCAGTGAAGCGACGCTGTCGAAGGCTTACGAGCAGTACTTC | CASSEATLSKAYEQYF | . | 16 | . | TRBJ2-7 | TRBV6-1
TGTGCCAGCAGCCAAGTGGCGGGGGGGCCGAGGGAGCAGTACTTC | CASSQVAGGPREQYF | . | 15 | TRBD2 | TRBJ2-5 | TRBV14
TGTGCCAGCAGCTTAGCGCGGAGGAATTCACCCCTCCACTTT | CASSLARRNSPLHF | few | 14 | . | TRBJ1-6 | TRBV7-9
TGCAGCGTTACCGGGACTAGCGGGGGGTCCTTCTACTACGAGCAGTACTTC | CSVTGTSGGSFYYEQYF | many | 17 | TRBD2 | TRBJ2-7 | TRBV29-1
TGTGCCAGCAGCTTACCCGAGCCGTGGGAGGGCCACTACGAGCAGTACTTC | CASSLPEPWEGHYEQYF | . | 17 | TRBD2 | TRBJ2-7 | TRBV7-8
TGTGCCATCAGTCCGGGGACGATCCAAGTGCAGTACTTC | CAISPGTIQVQYF | many | 13 | . | TRBJ2-7 | TRBV10-3
TGTGCCAGCAGCCCCCCGAGAGGAAATGAGCAGTACTTC | CASSPPRGNEQYF | few | 13 | . | TRBJ2-7 | TRBV9
TGCGCCAGCAGCCCCCAACTAGCGGGAGAGGGAGAGACCCAGTACTTC | CASSPQLAGEGETQYF | once | 16 | TRBD2 | TRBJ2-5 | TRBV5-1
TGCGCCAGCAGCTTGTTAGCGGGGGTTAACAATGAGCAGTTCTTC | CASSLLAGVNNEQFF | many | 15 | TRBD2 | TRBJ2-1 | TRBV5-1
TGTGCCAGCAGTAATCGACAGGGTCGGTACGAGCAGTACTTC | CASSNRQGRYEQYF | few | 14 | TRBD1 | TRBJ2-7 | TRBV6-2/TRBV6-3
TGTGCCAGCAGCAATGGGACAGGGGGCAAGCCCCAGCATTTT | CASSNGTGGKPQHF | . | 14 | . | TRBJ1-5 | TRBV21-1
TGTGCCAGCAGTTACGGTCGAGGCGGGGACTACGAGCAGTACTTC | CASSYGRGGDYEQYF | . | 15 | . | TRBJ2-7 | TRBV6-5
TGTGCCAGCAGCCCCGGACTAGCGAGAAACATTCAGTACTTC | CASSPGLARNIQYF | . | 14 | TRBD2 | TRBJ2-4 | TRBV4-2
TGCAGTGCTAGAGATGTACTAGCGGGGACCAATGAGCAGTTCTTC | CSARDVLAGTNEQFF | few | 15 | TRBD2 | TRBJ2-1 | TRBV20-1
TGTGTCAGCAGTTCGGGGACAGCCCATAACTATGGCTACACCTTC | CVSSSGTAHNYGYTF | . | 15 | TRBD1 | TRBJ1-2 | TRBV6-2/TRBV6-3
TGTGCCAGCTCACCCCAGGTTCGGGATCAGCCCCAGCATTTT | CASSPQVRDQPQHF | . | 14 | . | TRBJ1-5 | TRBV18
TGTGCCTGGAGTGTACATGCGTTAGCCAAAAACATTCAGTACTTC | CAWSVHALAKNIQYF | . | 15 | . | TRBJ2-4 | TRBV30
TGTGCCAGCAGAGCCGGGACAGCCTACGAGCAGTACTTC | CASRAGTAYEQYF | . | 13 | TRBD1 | TRBJ2-7 | TRBV6-6
TGTGCCAGCAGCTTCACCGGATACCCCTACAATGAGCAGTTCTTC | CASSFTGYPYNEQFF | . | 15 | . | TRBJ2-1 | TRBV5-8